A selection of T cell receptor beta chains follows, all from one sample in a study of glioma-infiltrating T cells. Using its own MiXCR run on the multiplex PCR reads, TCRdb lists one record per CDR3 protein. Among about 400,000 distinct CDR3 sequences, less than 50% were seen once, and the ten largest hold approximately 12%. The specimen was glioma tissue, nonneoplastic brain tissue, or PBMCs (not recorded which). These receptors were taken from a human donor with low-grade glioma or glioblastoma, undergoing nonglioma brain surgery, or in good health (not recorded which). The CDR3 runs from the conserved cysteine through the conserved F or W. D genes are given only for firm matches. Rows give clone size only sometimes, using once, few, many, or a class for an expanded clone.

size: NA; J: TRBJ2-5; D: NA; V: TRBV20-1; CDR3: CSARVGRRRETQCF; DNA: TGCAGTGCTAGAGTCGGCAGGAGGCGAGAGACCCAGTGCTTC
size: once; J: TRBJ2-7; D: NA; V: TRBV6-2/TRBV6-3; CDR3: CASIRFYEQYF; DNA: TGTGCCAGCATTCGCTTCTACGAGCAGTACTTC
size: few; J: TRBJ2-7; D: TRBD2; V: TRBV7-2; CDR3: CASSLAWREGEQYF; DNA: TGTGCCAGCAGCTTAGCTTGGCGGGAGGGCGAGCAGTACTTC
size: NA; J: TRBJ2-2; D: TRBD1; V: TRBV2; CDR3: CASSVSGTGNTGELFF; DNA: TGTGCCAGCAGTGTTAGTGGGACAGGGAACACCGGGGAGCTGTTTTTT
size: few; J: TRBJ1-6; D: NA; V: TRBV27; CDR3: CASSRGAGNSPLHF; DNA: TGTGCCAGCAGTCGGGGTGCGGGGAATTCACCCCTCCACTTT
size: NA; J: TRBJ2-7; D: TRBD2; V: TRBV19; CDR3: CASSIERAGAEEQYF; DNA: TGTGCCAGTAGTATAGAGCGGGCGGGAGCAGAAGAGCAGTACTTC
size: NA; J: TRBJ2-7; D: NA; V: TRBV20-1; CDR3: CSAREGGRGYEQYF; DNA: TGCAGTGCTAGAGAAGGGGGACGCGGCTACGAGCAGTACTTC
size: few; J: TRBJ2-5; D: TRBD2; V: TRBV20-1; CDR3: CSASGLADFQETQYF; DNA: TGCAGTGCTTCCGGACTAGCGGATTTCCAAGAGACCCAGTACTTC
size: NA; J: TRBJ1-2; D: TRBD1; V: TRBV27; CDR3: CASSLWAGGLGYTF; DNA: TGTGCCAGCAGTTTATGGGCAGGGGGCCTTGGCTACACCTTC
size: NA; J: TRBJ1-1; D: NA; V: TRBV20-1; CDR3: CSSREERAPLMNTEAFF; DNA: TGCAGTTCTAGAGAAGAAAGGGCGCCCCTAATGAACACTGAAGCTTTCTTT
size: many; J: TRBJ1-1; D: NA; V: TRBV7-9; CDR3: CASSPQGDTEAFF; DNA: TGTGCCAGCAGCCCACAGGGAGACACTGAAGCTTTCTTT
size: many; J: TRBJ2-7; D: NA; V: TRBV7-2; CDR3: CASSLRYEQYF; DNA: TGTGCCAGCAGCCTTAGGTACGAGCAGTACTTC
size: few; J: TRBJ2-7; D: TRBD1; V: TRBV7-2; CDR3: CASSSAGTGVEQYF; DNA: TGTGCCAGCAGCTCCGCCGGGACAGGGGTCGAGCAGTACTTC
size: few; J: TRBJ2-2; D: NA; V: TRBV20-1; CDR3: CSARASLGDISGELFF; DNA: TGCAGTGCTAGAGCCAGCCTGGGGGATATCAGCGGGGAGCTGTTTTTT
size: NA; J: TRBJ1-1; D: TRBD1; V: TRBV4-1; CDR3: CASSQDGRGTEAFF; DNA: TGCGCCAGCAGCCAAGACGGCAGGGGGACTGAAGCTTTCTTT
size: NA; J: TRBJ2-7; D: TRBD2; V: TRBV4-3; CDR3: CASSRQTGTSGTISSYEQYF; DNA: TGCGCCAGCAGCCGACAAACCGGGACTAGCGGGACTATCAGCTCCTACGAGCAGTACTTC
size: NA; J: TRBJ2-1; D: TRBD2; V: TRBV20-1; CDR3: CSAYSGRGEQFF; DNA: TGCAGTGCTTATAGCGGGAGAGGTGAGCAGTTCTTC
size: few; J: TRBJ2-3; D: NA; V: TRBV10-3; CDR3: CAISEATDTQYF; DNA: TGTGCCATCAGTGAGGCGACAGATACGCAGTATTTT
size: few; J: TRBJ1-5; D: NA; V: TRBV7-2; CDR3: CASTFAWDRVSNQPQHF; DNA: TGTGCCAGCACCTTCGCTTGGGATAGGGTCAGCAATCAGCCCCAGCATTTT
size: NA; J: TRBJ1-3; D: NA; V: TRBV4-1; CDR3: CASSPSFGSTIYF; DNA: TGCGCCAGCAGCCCAAGCTTCGGGAGCACCATATATTTT
size: NA; J: TRBJ1-5; D: TRBD1; V: TRBV20-1; CDR3: CSAREGTGSSNQPQHF; DNA: TGCAGTGCTAGAGAGGGGACAGGCTCTAGCAATCAGCCCCAGCATTTT
size: NA; J: TRBJ2-7; D: NA; V: TRBV7-2; CDR3: CASSLGTSISYEQYF; DNA: TGTGCCAGCAGCTTAGGAACTAGCATTTCCTACGAGCAGTACTTC
size: many; J: TRBJ2-6; D: NA; V: TRBV6-2/TRBV6-3; CDR3: CASRSPSGANVLTF; DNA: TGTGCCAGCAGAAGTCCCTCTGGGGCCAACGTCCTGACTTTC
size: many; J: TRBJ2-1; D: NA; V: TRBV27; CDR3: CASSFAGTSYNEQFF; DNA: TGTGCCAGCAGTTTCGCAGGAACCTCCTACAATGAGCAGTTCTTC
size: NA; J: TRBJ2-2; D: TRBD2; V: TRBV7-2; CDR3: CASTLLAGGPAGELFF; DNA: TGTGCCAGCACCCTACTAGCGGGAGGGCCGGCCGGGGAGCTGTTTTTT
size: NA; J: TRBJ2-3; D: NA; V: TRBV7-9; CDR3: CASHYRQFGGMMTDTQYF; DNA: TGTGCCAGCCATTACCGTCAATTTGGGGGAATGATGACAGATACGCAGTATTTT
size: few; J: TRBJ1-2; D: TRBD1; V: TRBV3-1; CDR3: CASSQAGQGNYGYTF; DNA: TGTGCCAGCAGCCAAGCGGGACAGGGGAACTATGGCTACACCTTC
size: NA; J: TRBJ2-5; D: NA; V: TRBV4-2; CDR3: CASSQDKSETQYF; DNA: TGTGCCAGCAGCCAAGATAAGTCGGAGACCCAGTACTTC
size: many; J: TRBJ1-3; D: NA; V: TRBV20-1; CDR3: CSASRDLNTIYF; DNA: TGCAGTGCCTCGCGGGACCTTAACACCATATATTTT
size: few; J: TRBJ2-5; D: NA; V: TRBV7-2; CDR3: CASGAFGEQETQYF; DNA: TGTGCCAGCGGAGCGTTCGGGGAACAAGAGACCCAGTACTTC
size: NA; J: TRBJ1-2; D: NA; V: TRBV7-9; CDR3: CASSSLFLYGYTF; DNA: TGTGCCAGCAGCTCACTATTCCTCTATGGCTACACCTTC
size: few; J: TRBJ2-4; D: NA; V: TRBV6-2/TRBV6-3; CDR3: CASSYTHPGDAAKNIQYF; DNA: TGTGCCAGCAGTTACACCCATCCCGGGGACGCGGCCAAAAACATTCAGTACTTC
size: many; J: TRBJ2-3; D: NA; V: TRBV15; CDR3: CATTRNGRSTDTQYF; DNA: TGTGCCACCACCCGTAACGGGCGGTCCACAGATACGCAGTATTTT
size: NA; J: TRBJ2-7; D: NA; V: TRBV6-1; CDR3: CASSAIVGRPSEQYF; DNA: TGTGCCAGCAGTGCCATCGTTGGACGGCCCTCCGAGCAGTACTTC
size: many; J: TRBJ2-3; D: TRBD2; V: TRBV28; CDR3: CASSLPGTRLIDTQYF; DNA: TGTGCCAGCAGTCTTCCCGGGACTAGACTTATAGATACGCAGTATTTT
size: many; J: TRBJ2-1; D: TRBD1; V: TRBV27; CDR3: CASSPTGGNEQFF; DNA: TGTGCCAGCAGCCCTACAGGGGGCAATGAGCAGTTCTTC
size: NA; J: TRBJ2-7; D: NA; V: TRBV20-1; CDR3: CSANWGQFYEQYF; DNA: TGCAGTGCTAATTGGGGACAATTCTACGAGCAGTACTTC
size: NA; J: TRBJ2-7; D: NA; V: TRBV6-6; CDR3: CASSYGAGASHEQYF; DNA: TGTGCTAGCAGTTACGGGGCAGGGGCCTCCCACGAGCAGTACTTC
size: NA; J: TRBJ2-7; D: TRBD2; V: TRBV29-1; CDR3: CSVEPSGRNEQYF; DNA: TGCAGCGTTGAACCTAGCGGGAGAAACGAGCAGTACTTC
size: many; J: TRBJ1-5; D: NA; V: TRBV28; CDR3: CASSFRGQPQHF; DNA: TGTGCCAGCAGTTTTAGAGGTCAGCCCCAGCATTTT
size: many; J: TRBJ2-3; D: NA; V: TRBV27; CDR3: CASSYEGRTDTQYF; DNA: TGTGCCAGTTCGTACGAGGGACGCACAGATACGCAGTATTTT
size: NA; J: TRBJ2-3; D: NA; V: TRBV19; CDR3: CASSIVRNTDTQYF; DNA: TGTGCCAGTAGTATAGTGAGAAACACAGATACGCAGTATTTT
size: few; J: TRBJ2-2; D: TRBD2; V: TRBV3-1; CDR3: CASSQVAGGYYTGELFF; DNA: TGTGCCAGCAGCCAAGTAGCGGGAGGCTACTACACCGGGGAGCTGTTTTTT
size: once; J: TRBJ1-6; D: NA; V: TRBV4-3; CDR3: CASSPGVGGNSPLHF; DNA: TGCGCCAGCAGCCCCGGAGTGGGAGGTAATTCACCCCTCCACTTT
size: many; J: TRBJ2-1; D: NA; V: TRBV20-1; CDR3: CSVYYPDEQFF; DNA: TGCAGTGTCTACTATCCGGATGAGCAGTTCTTC